What follows are 31 T cell receptor beta chains derived from one specimen sequenced in a study of CD8 T cells in acute hepatitis C reinfection. Stated time point: naive CD8 control sorted from an acute-time-point sample. Generated by immunoSEQ multiplex PCR, the TCRdb table keeps only in-frame clones and is missing some. The data show over 30,000 clones, 80% to 90% seen once. Sequencing was done on a sample of naive CD8+ T cells from PBMCs. The receptors were gathered from a woman between 18 and 29 years old who spontaneously cleared hepatitis C infection.

The chain joins TRBV13 to TRBJ2-1, with D perhaps matching TRBD1 (5 bases). Trimming took off 0 bases at V and 9 bases at J, with 12 bases between the two ends. This CDR3 contains 14 residues. The germline gives CDR1 PRHDT, CDR2 FYEKMQ (reference sequence). CDR3 loop: CASSLGGLVIEQFF. The CDR3, as DNA: TGTGCCAGCAGCTTAGGGGGGCTTGTCATTGAGCAGTTCTTC.

The chain couples TRBV19 to TRBJ2-1; the match to TRBD2 covers 11 bases. The V gene's germline CDR1 is LNHDA and CDR2 SQIVND (reference sequence). There are 15 residues in the CDR3. V lost 5 bases and J lost 4; bases outside the gene matches: 4. The CDR3 reads CASSGGTSGYNEQFF. CDR3 bases: TGTGCCAGTAGTGGCGGGACTAGCGGTTACAATGAGCAGTTCTTC.

This chain connects TRBV6-6 to TRBJ2-2; 7 bases are shared with TRBD1. The CDR3 contains 15 residues. Unmatched junction bases numbered 10, after V lost 6 bases and J lost 6 bases. Per germline, CDR1 MNHNY and CDR2 SVGAGI (reference sequence). The CDR3 nucleotides are TGTGCCAGCAGAACGACAGGGCTCCCTCCCGGGGAGCTGTTTTTT. Protein product: CASRTTGLPPGELFF.

As DNA, the CDR3 is TGTGCCAGCAGTGGCCTACAGGGGGCCCCTAACACTGAAGCTTTCTTT. Translation gives CASSGLQGAPNTEAFF. The rearrangement links TRBV27 to TRBJ1-1, with 9 bases lining up with TRBD1. Germline V gene data show CDR1 as MNHEY and CDR2 as SMNVEV (reference sequence). The junction had 9 bases not matched to a gene; V was cut back by 5 bases and J by 2 bases. CDR3 size: 16 residues.

The rearrangement joins TRBV19 to TRBJ2-5; TRBD2 might be the D (5 bases). Trimming took 3 bases from V and 2 from J, leaving 16 bases between them. The CDR3 consists of 16 residues. Germline values: CDR1 LNHDA, CDR2 SQIVND (reference sequence). The DNA for the CDR3 is TGTGCCAGTAGTATTGGATTTTCGGAGGAGCAAGAGACCCAGTACTTC. Amino acid sequence: CASSIGFSEEQETQYF.

This clone was seen once. The chain uses TRBV27 and TRBJ2-3, with D unresolved. The CDR3 consists of 11 residues. V dropped 9 bases and J dropped 10 bases, with 14 bases sitting between them. Per germline, CDR1 MNHEY and CDR2 SMNVEV (reference sequence). CDR3 nucleotides: TGTGCCAGTAGAGGTGGCGTAGCGCAGTATTTT. Translation: CASRGGVAQYF.

V and J are TRBV5-1 and TRBJ1-1, with D unresolved. The CDR3 sequence is 13 residues long. With 4 bases removed from V and 6 bases from J, the gap between germline ends came to 13 bases. Germline V gives CDR1 SGHRS, CDR2 YFSETQ. The CDR3: CASSPRPEAEAFF. The CDR3 nucleotides are TGCGCCAGCAGCCCGAGGCCTGAGGCTGAAGCTTTCTTT.

The chain is built from TRBV6-5 and TRBJ2-7; no definite D call. The CDR3 totals 12 residues. The V end was cut by 5 bases, the J end by 2 bases, with 7 bases between. CDR1 is MNHEY and CDR2 is SVGAGI in the germline V gene. DNA for the CDR3: TGTGCCAGCAGTGGGTCCGCCTACGAGCAGTACTTC. This sequence encodes CASSGSAYEQYF.

This clone was seen a few times. V gene TRBV7-9 combines with J gene TRBJ2-1, with 11 bases that match TRBD2. From germline, CDR1 is SEHNR and CDR2 FQNEAQ (reference sequence). This CDR3 is 17 amino acids long. V lost 8 bases and J lost 6; bases outside the gene matches: 15. This chain's CDR3 is CASRWGGLAGFGNEQFF. In DNA form, the CDR3 reads TGTGCCAGCCGCTGGGGTGGACTAGCGGGCTTCGGCAATGAGCAGTTCTTC.

The CDR3 reads CASSLGAKLAGYTF. In DNA, the CDR3 is TGTGCCAGCAGTTTGGGGGCGAAGTTGGCTGGCTACACCTTC. This sequence joins TRBV27 and TRBJ1-2, with a possible D match to TRBD1 (6 bases). The CDR3 sequence is 14 residues long. CDR1 is MNHEY, CDR2 SMNVEV, per germline (reference sequence). The V end was cut by 3 bases, the J end by 7 bases, with 15 bases between.

This clone was observed a single time. The chain couples TRBV27 to TRBJ1-2; D is unclear. Germline V gene lookup returns CDR1 MNHEY and CDR2 SMNVEV (reference sequence). Trimming shortened V by 0 bases and J by 7 bases, and 9 bases separated the two germline ends. The CDR3 consists of 13 residues. The chain's CDR3 is CASSLSGEVGYTF. The CDR3 DNA is TGTGCCAGCAGTTTATCGGGCGAGGTTGGCTACACCTTC.

CDR3 nucleotides: TGTGCCAGCAGCCCTAATCGGCCTTGGGATGAGCAGTTCTTC. Its protein product is CASSPNRPWDEQFF. The V call is TRBV5-4, the J call TRBJ2-1, with D hard to call. The germline V and J ends were trimmed by 4 bases and 8 bases, with 16 bases remaining between them. The length of the CDR3 is 14 residues. Per the germline V gene, CDR1 is SGHNT and CDR2 is YYREEE (reference sequence).

V usage is TRBV2 and J usage is TRBJ2-4, with 9 bases matching TRBD1. The CDR3 spans 14 residues. CDR1 and CDR2 (germline): SNHLY, FYNNEI. V dropped 6 bases and J dropped 7; count of bases not matched to a gene: 7. CDR3 loop: CASSPGQGSNIQYF. DNA of the CDR3: TGTGCCAGCAGCCCGGGACAGGGTTCCAACATTCAGTACTTC.

The gene calls are TRBV6-5 and TRBJ2-3; D is uncertain. Germline lookup yields CDR1 MNHEY and CDR2 SVGAGI. V was trimmed by 4 bases and J by 0 bases, leaving 8 bases between them. This CDR3 region has 14 residues. The DNA for the CDR3 is TGTGCCAGCAGTTTGGCACCTAGCACAGATACGCAGTATTTT. Protein sequence: CASSLAPSTDTQYF.

This chain joins TRBV19 and TRBJ1-5; D possibly corresponds to TRBD1 (6 bases). Germline loops: CDR1 LNHDA, CDR2 SQIVND (reference sequence). CDR3 size: 13 residues. V lost 3 bases and J lost 8, with 11 bases in between. As DNA, the CDR3 is TGTGCCAGTAGTATTGTCCCAGGGGAGCCCCAGCATTTT. Its protein is CASSIVPGEPQHF.

The V gene is TRBV4-1, the J gene TRBJ1-1, with a weak D call TRBD1 (6 bases). CDR3 size: 15 residues. Germline V gives CDR1 MGHRA, CDR2 YSYEKL. Trimming left V 1 base short and J 4 bases short, with 13 bases between. CDR3 DNA: TGCGCCAGCAGCCAAGTCCCAAGAGGGGGCACTGAAGCTTTCTTT. Amino acid sequence: CASSQVPRGGTEAFF.

The chain joins TRBV13 to TRBJ2-1, with 8 positions matching TRBD1. With 2 bases clipped from V and 4 bases from J, the junction kept 4 bases outside the gene matches. The germline gives CDR1 PRHDT, CDR2 FYEKMQ (reference sequence). The CDR3 length is 15 residues. The CDR3 here is CASSLRGQGYNEQFF. The CDR3 DNA sequence: TGTGCCAGCAGCTTAAGAGGACAGGGATACAATGAGCAGTTCTTC.

The gene calls are TRBV7-3 and TRBJ2-7; perhaps D is TRBD1 or TRBD2 (6 bases each). The V end lost 5 bases, the J end lost 6 bases, and 17 bases lay between the germline ends. Germline assignment: CDR1 SGHTA and CDR2 FQGTGA. This CDR3 is 14 amino acids long. The CDR3 protein is CASSPPGARGEQYF. Written as DNA, the CDR3 is TGTGCCAGCAGCCCCCCGGGGGCAAGGGGCGAGCAGTACTTC.

The chain carries TRBV6-6 and TRBJ2-7; 7 positions match TRBD2. Unmatched junction bases numbered 0, after V lost 4 bases and J lost 6 bases. The CDR3 covers 11 residues. Looked up from germline, CDR1 is MNHNY and CDR2 is SVGAGI (reference sequence). CDR3 coding DNA: TGTGCCAGCAGTTGGGGGGGCGAGCAGTACTTC. This codes for CASSWGGEQYF.

This chain joins TRBV4-1 and TRBJ1-4, with D perhaps TRBD1 (5 bases). Germline V gene lookup returns CDR1 MGHRA and CDR2 YSYEKL. The ends were cut back, 0 bases at V and 8 bases at J, with 13 bases in the middle. The CDR3 spans 15 residues. The CDR3 nucleotides read TGCGCCAGCAGCCAAGAAGGGCCCGGGGACGAAAAACTGTTTTTT. Protein sequence: CASSQEGPGDEKLFF.

This clone has only one observation. The V call is TRBV23-1, the J call TRBJ2-1; D gene unclear. TRBV23-1 is placed among ORFs of uncertain function. V was clipped by 3 bases and J by 5 bases, with 14 bases between them. The CDR3 is 15 residues long. The CDR3: CASSQGRMTDNEQFF. As DNA, the CDR3 is TGCGCCAGCAGTCAGGGCCGAATGACTGACAATGAGCAGTTCTTC.

The CDR3 sequence: CASRLSSSTDTQYF. The CDR3, as DNA: TGCGCCAGCAGACTCAGCTCTAGCACAGATACGCAGTATTTT. The J gene is TRBJ2-3, the V gene TRBV4-1; no reliable D call. V was trimmed by 6 bases and J by 0 bases, leaving 10 bases between them. The CDR3 length is 14 residues. The germline gives CDR1 MGHRA, CDR2 YSYEKL.

This CDR3 is CASSLALLAGVPTGELFF. Here the CDR3 DNA reads TGTGCCAGCAGCTTGGCCCTTCTAGCGGGAGTCCCCACCGGGGAGCTGTTTTTT. The V call is TRBV5-4, the J call TRBJ2-2, with 10 positions matching TRBD2. The CDR3 length is 18 residues. Germline V gives CDR1 SGHNT, CDR2 YYREEE (reference sequence). V gave up 0 bases and J gave up 4 bases; unmatched junction bases: 9. Complete variable domain (other parts from reference TRBV5-4 and TRBJ2-2): ETGVTQSPTHLIKTRGQQVTLRCSSQSGHNTVSWYQQALGQGPQFIFQYYREEENGRGNFPPRFSGLQFPNYSSELNVNALELDDSALYLCASSLALLAGVPTGELFFGEGSRLTVL.

The rearrangement links TRBV30 to TRBJ1-2; 7 nucleotides match TRBD1. There are 13 residues in the CDR3. Germline lookup yields CDR1 GTSNPN and CDR2 SVGIG (reference sequence). With 3 bases clipped from V and 8 bases from J, the junction kept 9 bases outside the gene matches. CDR3: CAWSSTQGSGYTF. CDR3 DNA: TGTGCCTGGAGCAGTACACAGGGGAGCGGCTACACCTTC.

The V gene is TRBV29-1, the J gene TRBJ1-1; weak D call: TRBD1 (6 bases). This CDR3 is built from 11 residues. Trimming took off 5 bases at V and 9 bases at J, with 13 bases between the two ends. Germline CDR1 SQVTM, CDR2 ANQGSEA. The CDR3 coding sequence is TGCAGCGTTTTGCAGGGGTCCAAAGCTTTCTTT. Translating it yields CSVLQGSKAFF.

This chain links TRBV30 with TRBJ2-1; a weak D match, TRBD2 (6 bases). CDR3 size: 15 residues. CDR1 is GTSNPN, CDR2 SVGIG, per germline (reference sequence). The germline V and J ends were trimmed by 2 bases and 4 bases, with 15 bases remaining between them. Here the CDR3 reads CAWSKAGYVYNEQFF. For the CDR3, the DNA is TGTGCCTGGAGTAAGGCGGGATACGTTTACAATGAGCAGTTCTTC.

The J gene is TRBJ1-3, the V gene TRBV19; 7 nucleotides match TRBD1. The CDR3 has 16 residues. CDR1 and CDR2 from the germline V gene are LNHDA and SQIVND (reference sequence). After removal of 3 bases from V and 1 base from J, the junction contained 6 bases not matched to a gene. CDR3 amino acids: CASSITGVDSGNTIYF. DNA of the CDR3: TGTGCCAGTAGTATTACAGGGGTCGATTCTGGAAACACCATATATTTT.

The chain employs TRBV6-6 and TRBJ2-1; D is perhaps TRBD2 (6 bases). Trimming removed 2 bases from V and 4 bases from J, with 9 bases in between. In germline, CDR1 is MNHNY, CDR2 SVGAGI (reference sequence). This CDR3 comprises 14 residues. The CDR3 nucleotides read TGTGCCAGCAGTTACGGGACTCTGTACAATGAGCAGTTCTTC. Its protein is CASSYGTLYNEQFF.

The V gene is TRBV27, the J gene TRBJ2-1; TRBD2 agrees at 7 bases. Germline lookup yields CDR1 MNHEY and CDR2 SMNVEV (reference sequence). This CDR3 is 15 amino acids long. Unmatched junction bases numbered 4, after V lost 2 bases and J lost 3 bases. CDR3 region: CASSLAGVNYNEQFF. The CDR3, as DNA: TGTGCCAGCAGTTTAGCGGGAGTAAACTACAATGAGCAGTTCTTC.

This clone appeared a single time. The V and J genes are TRBV6-5 and TRBJ1-2; D might be TRBD1 (5 bases). This CDR3 is 15 amino acids long. CDR1 is MNHEY, CDR2 SVGAGI, per germline. V was clipped by 2 bases and J by 5 bases, with 15 bases between them. This chain's CDR3 is CASSYGTNGGYGYTF. The DNA for the CDR3 is TGTGCCAGCAGTTACGGGACTAACGGGGGGTATGGCTACACCTTC.

The chain recombines TRBV5-4 with TRBJ2-2; 8 bases fit TRBD1. V trimming: 4 bases; J trimming: 5 bases; junction bases outside the gene matches: 10. This CDR3 is built from 16 residues. Germline-derived CDR1 and CDR2 are SGHNT and YYREEE (reference sequence). The CDR3 here is CASSIIPGGWTGELFF. The DNA of the CDR3 is TGTGCCAGCAGCATAATCCCAGGGGGCTGGACCGGGGAGCTGTTTTTT.